The entry below describes one T cell receptor beta chain. This clone appeared a few times. Its antigen remains unidentified. There are no base qualities to consult, and no much larger clone falls within one base. Per the germline V gene, MDHEN is the CDR1 and SYDVKM is the CDR2. V loses 2 bases at its end and J loses 5 bases; junction bases beyond the gene matches: 8. The CDR3 has 15 amino acids, counting the end cysteine and phenylalanine. Only the CDR3 DNA is retained, 45 bases long and in frame from the first base. From each donor, a single peripheral blood sample of roughly 0.11 L on average was drawn into heparinised tubes. Using a panel that included CD45RO, CCR7, CD25, CD127, CD95 and CD27, naive, central memory, regulatory and stem cell-like memory CD4+ T cells were sorted on a BD FACSAria II. Purity was above 95% for every sorted population. PBMCs were isolated immediately by Lymphoprep density gradient centrifugation and stained directly without culture. So that batch effects would be minimized, each experiment stained and sorted samples in pairs, pairing one healthy donor with one patient.

This sample is part of a study of beta chain features in type 1 diabetes (dated by TCRdb to the late 2010s). As for the study more broadly: Mean age, gender distribution, total cell number and subset yield did not differ between patients and healthy donors. A total of roughly 110 million sorted cells were examined across all samples, and the number of cells per subset was strongly correlated with RNA yield. The study compared the TCRB repertoires of sorted circulating CD4+ T cell subsets in recently diagnosed type 1 diabetes patients with those in matched healthy donors. Regulatory and stem cell-like memory subsets were obtained from only 8 patients and roughly eight healthy donors, while naive and central memory subsets were obtained from all 30 or so donors.

What the study reported, not specific to this receptor: Naive, central memory and regulatory TCRB repertoires appeared to be more similar among patients than among healthy donors. Shorter templates might have been favored by PCR, but patient and control samples were amplified and corrected together, so both groups would have been affected equally by any skew. Only small numbers of individuals were included in the HLA sub-analyses, which left unresolved whether HLA type had any influence on TCRB rearrangement. Because cDNA was sequenced instead of genomic DNA, activated cells with high expression could be over-represented, although the groups did not differ in activation or CD3 levels. At VDJ recombination sites, type 1 diabetes patients had fewer insertions and more deleted nucleotides, which implies abnormalities in thymic rearrangement. A moderate but significant shortening of TCRB CDR3 length was observed in type 1 diabetes patients in all four CD4+ subsets.

The entire isolated RNA was reverse transcribed using the High Capacity cDNA Reverse Transcription Kit, and thus expressed TCRB transcripts were sequenced. Naive, central memory and regulatory T cell samples underwent deep immunoSEQ sequencing, averaging about 3.3 million total reads per sample. Sorted cells were lysed in RLT buffer and RNA was extracted with DNase-treated RNeasy Micro or Mini kits, depending on cell number. To prevent cross-contamination, every cell subset was processed on its own, while patient and healthy donor samples were processed together. The immunoSEQ multiplex PCR was used to amplify TCRB sequences from cDNA, yielding 87-bp fragments that span the CDR3 region. Amplicons were sequenced on the Illumina HiSeq platform. From the authors' description of their analysis: PCR bias was corrected computationally using synthetic template baselines, and reads within Hamming distance 2 were collapsed, with unmergeable singletons discarded. By aligning reads against IMGT, V, D and J genes, CDR3 length, and insertions or deletions at six rearrangement sites were assigned. Within each subset, clonotype counts were normalized to sorted cell number, after which true diversity and Gini coefficients were computed with the tcR R package. The overlap coefficient, calculated on TCRB nucleotide sequences, was used to quantify repertoire sharing. As a proxy for the pre-selection repertoire, out-of-frame TCRB sequences from naive cells were analyzed. TCRdb carries this immuneACCESS record with in-frame sequences only. Its versions omit some clonotypes, under half of them owing to an unresolved V gene in the studies checked, with the rest unexplained. V and J calls and clone size are given by that table; D and trimming were obtained from the DNA. The sample table contains 900,000 or so clones; only one count was recorded for around a sixth of them. The ten largest clones add up to around 0.02% of the sample.

The chain is assembled from TRBV28 and TRBJ2-7, with 8 junctional bases fitting TRBD1. This receptor was identified in a woman aged 18-35 years in good health. Source material: naive CD4+ T cells from blood. Read against the paper, the sample's cell subset or site label means: true naive CD4+ T cells. CDR3 protein: CASSLIGTGRDEQYF. In nucleotides, the sequence is TGTGCCAGCAGTTTAATTGGGACAGGTAGAGACGAGCAGTACTTC.